This TCR beta chain was retrieved from a study of T cells in localized non-small cell lung cancer. This clone was observed a single time. This CDR3 is 17 amino acids long. J was trimmed by 1 base and V by 4 bases; bases with no gene match: 7. Germline V CDR1 and CDR2: SGHRS, YFSETQ. Sequencing used immunoSEQ multiplex PCR; TCRdb keeps in-frame clones, though not all of them. The data contain about 46,000 clones, 65% to 90% of them singletons. This chain connects TRBV5-1 to TRBJ2-1; 11 bases agree with TRBD2. The source of this sequence is a man aged 40-75 years with stage III lung adenocarcinoma. Sequencing was performed on peripheral blood mononuclear cells, taken before any cancer treatment. In nucleotides, the CDR3 is TGCGCCAGCAGCATTAGCGGGGGGGCCCTTTCCTACAATGAGCAGTTCTTC. Translated: CASSISGGALSYNEQFF.